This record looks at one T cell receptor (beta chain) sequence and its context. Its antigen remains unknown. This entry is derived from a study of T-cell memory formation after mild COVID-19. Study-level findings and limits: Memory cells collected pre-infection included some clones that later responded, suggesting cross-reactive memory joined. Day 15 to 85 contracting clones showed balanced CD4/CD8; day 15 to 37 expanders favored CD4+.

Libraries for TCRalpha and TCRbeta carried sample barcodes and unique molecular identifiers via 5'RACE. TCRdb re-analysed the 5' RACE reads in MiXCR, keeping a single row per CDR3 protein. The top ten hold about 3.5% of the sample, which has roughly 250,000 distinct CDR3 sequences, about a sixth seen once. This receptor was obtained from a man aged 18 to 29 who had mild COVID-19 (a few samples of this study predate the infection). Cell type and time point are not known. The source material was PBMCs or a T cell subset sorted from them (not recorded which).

CDR3 sequence: CSARDSTYEQYF. The CDR3 DNA follows: TGCAGTGCTAGGGACAGCACCTACGAGCAGTACTTC. The chain employs TRBV20-1 and TRBJ2-7; possible D gene TRBD1, 6 bases. The germline gives CDR1 DFQATT, CDR2 SNEGSKA (reference sequence). V lost 3 bases and J 2 bases, leaving 8 bases between the germline ends. The CDR3 is 12 residues long.